The 20 T cell receptor beta chains below all came from one sample that was sequenced in a study of T cell responses to AZD1222 COVID-19 vaccine. The table came from immunoSEQ multiplex PCR; TCRdb's copy has only in-frame clones and leaves some out. The sample carries about 150,000 clones, about 93% recorded once. Sample: peripheral blood, taken 28 days after the second AZD1222 dose. These receptors all stem from an adult who received the AZD1222 COVID-19 vaccine.

This chain connects TRBV6-5 to TRBJ2-3; the match to TRBD2 covers 7 bases. The V and J ends lost 2 bases and 4 bases, in that order; junction bases with no gene match: 9. The CDR3 extends over 16 amino acids. Germline lookup yields CDR1 MNHEY and CDR2 SVGAGI. CDR3: CASSYDGGRVSDTQYF. The CDR3 DNA reads TGTGCCAGCAGTTACGATGGCGGGAGAGTCTCAGATACGCAGTATTTT.

V usage is TRBV6-5 and J usage is TRBJ2-7; TRBD1 aligns across 8 bases. The V gene's germline CDR1 is MNHEY and CDR2 SVGAGI. The length of the CDR3 is 14 residues. The junction had 7 bases not matched to a gene; V was cut back by 5 bases and J by 4 bases. The CDR3, as DNA: TGTGCCAGCAGTATACAGGGGGGCCCGTACGAGCAGTACTTC. Its translation: CASSIQGGPYEQYF.

This clone has more than one count but fewer than ten. The chain employs TRBV15 and TRBJ2-3; a weak D match, TRBD2 (5 bases). In germline, CDR1 is LNHNV, CDR2 YYDKDF (reference sequence). This CDR3 comprises 19 residues. V was shortened by 3 bases and J by 0 bases, with 22 bases between the two germline ends. This CDR3 reads CATSSSYPSGWSSTDTQYF. In DNA, the CDR3 is TGTGCCACCAGCAGCTCTTACCCCAGCGGTTGGTCTAGCACAGATACGCAGTATTTT.

This chain connects TRBV15 to TRBJ2-7; 13 nucleotides match TRBD2. V was clipped by 5 bases and J by 1 base; unmatched bases: 8. This CDR3 comprises 17 residues. From germline, CDR1 is LNHNV and CDR2 YYDKDF (reference sequence). This CDR3 reads CATSSTSGRVRSYEQYF. The CDR3 DNA follows: TGTGCCACCAGCTCTACTAGCGGGAGGGTCCGGTCCTACGAGCAGTACTTC. The whole variable domain, remainder taken from reference TRBV15 and TRBJ2-7, is DAMVIQNPRYQVTQFGKPVTLSCSQTLNHNVMYWYQQKSSQAPKLLFHYYDKDFNNEADTPDNFQSRRPNTSFCFLDIRSPGLGDTAMYLCATSSTSGRVRSYEQYFGPGTRLTVT.

The V gene is TRBV19, the J gene TRBJ1-5, with D maybe TRBD1 (6 bases). CDR1 is LNHDA, CDR2 SQIVND, per germline (reference sequence). Trimming shortened V by 2 bases and J by 0 bases, and 20 bases separated the two germline ends. The CDR3 totals 19 residues. CDR3 sequence (DNA): TGTGCCAGTAGTATACAGGGGACGAGCTCGTTTTATAGCAATCAGCCCCAGCATTTT. Translation: CASSIQGTSSFYSNQPQHF.

The chain joins TRBV7-8 to TRBJ2-2; 7 bases align to TRBD1. CDR1 is SGHVS, CDR2 FQNEAQ, per germline. With 1 base clipped from V and 0 bases from J, the junction kept 8 bases outside the gene matches. The CDR3 runs 18 residues. This chain's CDR3 is CASSLEGRDRSNTGELFF. CDR3 DNA sequence: TGTGCCAGCAGCTTAGAGGGTCGGGACAGATCGAACACCGGGGAGCTGTTTTTT.

This clone was detected only once. The chain joins TRBV6-5 to TRBJ1-5; 7 nucleotides align to TRBD1. The V and J ends lost 6 bases and 4 bases, in that order; junction bases with no gene match: 3. The CDR3 length is 13 residues. CDR1 is MNHEY, CDR2 SVGAGI, per germline. CDR3 in amino acids: CASRTGANQPQHF. CDR3 nucleotides: TGTGCCAGCAGAACAGGGGCGAATCAGCCCCAGCATTTT.

The chain employs TRBV3-1 (or the pseudogene TRBV3-2) and TRBJ2-2, with 9 bases fitting TRBD2. J gave up 4 bases and V 2 bases, and 8 bases lay outside the gene matches. CDR3 length: 17 amino acids. The germline V gene has CDR1 LGHDT and CDR2 YNNKEL (reference sequence). The CDR3: CASSQFAGGPSTGELFF. The CDR3 DNA sequence: TGTGCCAGCAGCCAATTTGCGGGAGGGCCGAGCACCGGGGAGCTGTTTTTT.

J is TRBJ2-7 and V is TRBV6-6, with 9 bases aligning to TRBD2. The V and J ends lost 0 bases and 1 base, in that order; junction bases with no gene match: 1. The germline gives CDR1 MNHNY, CDR2 SVGAGI (reference sequence). CDR3 length: 15 residues. CDR3 DNA sequence: TGTGCCAGCAGTTACTCGCTAGCGGGGTCCTACGAGCAGTACTTC. It specifies CASSYSLAGSYEQYF.

The V and J genes are TRBV14 and TRBJ1-1; 9 bases agree with TRBD1. The junction had 10 bases not matched to a gene; V was cut back by 4 bases and J by 4 bases. The germline gives CDR1 SGHDN, CDR2 FVKESK. The CDR3 extends over 16 amino acids. The CDR3 bases are TGTGCCAGCAGCCCCACGGGACAGGGAATGGGCACTGAAGCTTTCTTT. Translated: CASSPTGQGMGTEAFF.

The J gene is TRBJ1-2, the V gene TRBV5-1; the match to TRBD1 covers 9 bases. The junction had 10 bases not matched to a gene; V was cut back by 6 bases and J by 4 bases. CDR3 length: 15 residues. Germline lookup yields CDR1 SGHRS and CDR2 YFSETQ. CDR3 bases: TGCGCCAGCAAACCTGACGGGACAGGGCCCTATGGCTACACCTTC. It codes for CASKPDGTGPYGYTF.

The chain carries TRBV28 and TRBJ1-1; 8 nucleotides line up with TRBD1. The CDR3 totals 14 residues. V dropped 6 bases and J dropped 2; count of bases not matched to a gene: 5. Germline CDR1 is MDHEN and CDR2 is SYDVKM. Here the CDR3 reads CASRLSGGNTEAFF. The CDR3 DNA is TGTGCCAGCAGACTATCAGGGGGCAACACTGAAGCTTTCTTT. Variable domain in full (rest from reference TRBV28 and TRBJ1-1): DVKVTQSSRYLVKRTGEKVFLECVQDMDHENMFWYRQDPGLGLRLIYFSYDVKMKEKGDIPEGYSVSREKKERFSLILESASTNQTSMYLCASRLSGGNTEAFFGQGTRLTVV.

In nucleotides, the CDR3 is TGTGCCAGCAGCTTACCCTGGACAGGGGCAAGAGGCTACACCTTC. Protein sequence: CASSLPWTGARGYTF. The chain has TRBV11-3 and TRBJ1-2, with 9 bases that match TRBD1. From germline, CDR1 is SGHNT and CDR2 YENEEA. V shed 2 bases, J shed 8 bases, and the junction held 9 bases outside the gene matches. The CDR3 runs to 15 residues.

The V and J genes are TRBV2 and TRBJ1-4; unclear D gene. CDR1 is SNHLY and CDR2 is FYNNEI in the germline V gene. V gave up 3 bases and J gave up 4 bases, with 12 bases separating them. CDR3 length: 15 amino acids. CDR3 bases: TGTGCCAGCAGTGAGGAGGGTACGGGTAATGAAAAACTGTTTTTT. The encoded protein is CASSEEGTGNEKLFF. The full variable domain, in which reference TRBV2 and TRBJ1-4 provide the parts outside the CDR3, is EPEVTQTPSHQVTQMGQEVILRCVPISNHLYFYWYRQILGQKVEFLVSFYNNEISEKSEIFDDQFSVERPDGSNFTLKIRSTKLEDSAMYFCASSEEGTGNEKLFFGSGTQLSVL.

The V call is TRBV19, the J call TRBJ1-1, with D unresolved. Germline V lookup: CDR1 LNHDA, CDR2 SQIVND (reference sequence). The CDR3 is 14 amino acids. V was trimmed by 1 base and J by 6 bases, leaving 12 bases between them. The DNA for the CDR3 is TGTGCCAGTAGTATAGGCCAAAGGCATGCTGAAGCTTTCTTT. As protein: CASSIGQRHAEAFF.

J is TRBJ2-1 and V is TRBV3-1 (or the pseudogene TRBV3-2), with 8 positions matching TRBD1. CDR1 LGHDT and CDR2 YNNKEL come from the germline V gene (reference sequence). The CDR3 is 18 amino acids. V was clipped by 1 base and J by 3 bases; unmatched bases: 11. CDR3 sequence reads: CASSQVRTGRLNYNEQFF. CDR3 sequence (DNA): TGTGCCAGCAGCCAAGTACGGACAGGGCGGCTAAACTACAATGAGCAGTTCTTC.

This clone appeared a single time. J is TRBJ1-1 and V is TRBV7-9; 7 bases agree with TRBD1. Germline CDR1 reads SEHNR; CDR2 reads FQNEAQ (reference sequence). J was trimmed by 4 bases and V by 0 bases; bases with no gene match: 11. CDR3 size: 17 residues. The CDR3 nucleotides read TGTGCCAGCAGCTTAGCGACAGGGTATTATGGTAGCACTGAAGCTTTCTTT. Translation: CASSLATGYYGSTEAFF.

The chain combines TRBV6-5 with TRBJ1-3; 8 positions agree with TRBD1. V was pared by 7 bases and J by 9 bases, with 11 bases of the junction left unmatched. This CDR3 is built from 14 residues. CDR1 is MNHEY, CDR2 SVGAGI, per germline. CDR3 bases: TGTGCCAGCAACCCCGACAGGGGAGAGGGCACCATATATTTT. It codes for CASNPDRGEGTIYF.

The chain combines TRBV29-1 with TRBJ1-1, with a tentative D call TRBD1 (6 bases). V was pared by 1 base and J by 1 base, with 13 bases between. Germline V gene data show CDR1 as SQVTM and CDR2 as ANQGSEA. This CDR3 contains 15 residues. The CDR3 protein is CSVEGGGRQNTEAFF. The CDR3 DNA is TGCAGCGTTGAAGGGGGGGGCAGGCAGAACACTGAAGCTTTCTTT. Full variable domain (rest looked up from reference TRBV29-1 and TRBJ1-1): SAVISQKPSRDICQRGTSLTIQCQVDSQVTMMFWYRQQPGQSLTLIATANQGSEATYESGFVIDKFPISRPNLTFSTLTVSNMSPEDSSIYLCSVEGGGRQNTEAFFGQGTRLTVV.

The chain is built from TRBV25-1 and TRBJ2-5; D may be TRBD1 or TRBD2 (6 bases each). There are 14 residues in the CDR3. The germline V gene encodes CDR1 MGHDK and CDR2 SYGVNS. Trimming removed 3 bases at V and 4 bases at J, with 12 bases between. CDR3 sequence (DNA): TGTGCCAGCAGTGACCCACAGGGAGGAGAGACCCAGTACTTC. This codes for CASSDPQGGETQYF.